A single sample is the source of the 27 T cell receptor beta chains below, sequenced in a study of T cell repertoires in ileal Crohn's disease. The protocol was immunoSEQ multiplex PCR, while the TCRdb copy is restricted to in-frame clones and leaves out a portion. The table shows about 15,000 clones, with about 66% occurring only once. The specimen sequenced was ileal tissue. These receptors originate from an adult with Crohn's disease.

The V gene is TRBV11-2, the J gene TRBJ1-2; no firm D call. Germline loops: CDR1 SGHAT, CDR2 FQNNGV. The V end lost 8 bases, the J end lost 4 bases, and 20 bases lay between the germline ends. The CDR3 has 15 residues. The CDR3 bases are TGTGCCAGCGGATTCCCCCCTCCGGGTGTCTATGGCTACACCTTC. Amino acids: CASGFPPPGVYGYTF. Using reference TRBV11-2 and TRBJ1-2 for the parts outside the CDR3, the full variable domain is EAGVAQSPRYKIIEKRQSVAFWCNPISGHATLYWYQQILGQGPKLLIQFQNNGVVDDSQLPKDRFSAERLKGVDSTLKIQPAKLEDSAVYLCASGFPPPGVYGYTFGSGTRLTVV.

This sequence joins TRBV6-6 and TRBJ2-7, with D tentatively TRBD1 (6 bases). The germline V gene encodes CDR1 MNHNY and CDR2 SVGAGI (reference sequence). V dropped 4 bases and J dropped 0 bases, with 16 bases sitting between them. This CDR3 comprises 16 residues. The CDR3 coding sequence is TGTGCCAGCAGTTCCAACTTAGGGGGTAACTCCTACGAGCAGTACTTC. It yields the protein CASSSNLGGNSYEQYF.

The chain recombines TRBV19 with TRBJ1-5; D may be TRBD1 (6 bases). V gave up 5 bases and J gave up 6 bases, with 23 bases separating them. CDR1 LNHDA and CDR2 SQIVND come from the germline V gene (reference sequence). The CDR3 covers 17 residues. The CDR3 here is CASSPPLQGAVIQPQHF. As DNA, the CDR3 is TGTGCCAGTAGTCCTCCCTTACAGGGCGCAGTGATTCAGCCCCAGCATTTT.

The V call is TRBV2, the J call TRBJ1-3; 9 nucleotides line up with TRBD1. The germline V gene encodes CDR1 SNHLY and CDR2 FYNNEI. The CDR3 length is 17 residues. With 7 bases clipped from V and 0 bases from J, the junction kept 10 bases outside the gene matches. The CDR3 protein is CASMGQGLLDSGNTIYF. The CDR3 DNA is TGTGCCAGCATGGGACAGGGCCTTCTTGACTCTGGAAACACCATATATTTT.

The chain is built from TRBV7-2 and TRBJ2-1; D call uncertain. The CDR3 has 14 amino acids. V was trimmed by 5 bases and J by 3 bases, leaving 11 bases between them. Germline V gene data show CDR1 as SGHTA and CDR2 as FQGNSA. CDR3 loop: CASSPVGLYNEQFF. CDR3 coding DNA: TGTGCCAGCAGCCCCGTTGGCCTCTACAATGAGCAGTTCTTC.

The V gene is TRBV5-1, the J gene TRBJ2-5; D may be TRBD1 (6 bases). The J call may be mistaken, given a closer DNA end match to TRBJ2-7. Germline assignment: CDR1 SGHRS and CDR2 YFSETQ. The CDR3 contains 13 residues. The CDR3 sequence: CASSSLDRFEQYF. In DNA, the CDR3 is TGCGCCAGCAGTTCTTTAGACAGGTTCGAGCAGTACTTC.

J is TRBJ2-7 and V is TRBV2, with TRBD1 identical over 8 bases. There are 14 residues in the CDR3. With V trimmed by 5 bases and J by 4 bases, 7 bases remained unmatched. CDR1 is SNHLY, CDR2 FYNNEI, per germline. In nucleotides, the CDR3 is TGTGCCAGCAGTACCCGGACAGGGATGTACGAGCAGTACTTC. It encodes CASSTRTGMYEQYF.

CDR3 loop: CASSSLSQHSSYNEQFF. The CDR3 DNA follows: TGTGCCAGCAGTTCCTTGTCCCAACACAGCTCCTACAATGAGCAGTTCTTC. The genes are TRBV27 and TRBJ2-1; the D is unclear. The V end was cut by 4 bases, the J end by 0 bases, with 16 bases between. The germline CDR1 and CDR2 sequences are MNHEY and SMNVEV (reference sequence). The CDR3 covers 17 residues.

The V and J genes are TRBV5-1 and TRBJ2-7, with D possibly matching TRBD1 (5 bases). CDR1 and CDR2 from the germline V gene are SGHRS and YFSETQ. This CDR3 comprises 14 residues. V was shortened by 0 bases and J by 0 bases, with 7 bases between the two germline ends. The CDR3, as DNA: TGCGCCAGCAGCTTGGAGCAGGGCTCCTACGAGCAGTACTTC. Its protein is CASSLEQGSYEQYF.

The CDR3 DNA follows: TGTGCCAGCTCACCACCCAGCGGGAGGGCCAACGAGCAGTACTTC. This translates into CASSPPSGRANEQYF. The chain is built from TRBV18 and TRBJ2-7, with 10 bases lining up with TRBD2. Unmatched junction bases numbered 4, after V lost 0 bases and J lost 5 bases. Germline V gene sequence: CDR1 KGHSH, CDR2 LQKENI. The CDR3 loop spans 15 amino acids.

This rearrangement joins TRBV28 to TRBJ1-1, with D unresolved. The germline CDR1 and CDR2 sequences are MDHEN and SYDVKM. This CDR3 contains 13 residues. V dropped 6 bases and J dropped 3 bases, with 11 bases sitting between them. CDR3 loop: CASSPHQDTEAFF. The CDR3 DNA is TGTGCCAGCAGCCCTCATCAGGACACTGAAGCTTTCTTT.

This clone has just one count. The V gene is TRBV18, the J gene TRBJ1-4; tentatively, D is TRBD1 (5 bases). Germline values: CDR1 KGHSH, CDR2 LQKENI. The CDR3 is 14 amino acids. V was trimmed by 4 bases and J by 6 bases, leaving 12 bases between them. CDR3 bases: TGTGCCAGCTCACGGGGCAGTGATCATGAAAAACTGTTTTTT. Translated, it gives CASSRGSDHEKLFF.

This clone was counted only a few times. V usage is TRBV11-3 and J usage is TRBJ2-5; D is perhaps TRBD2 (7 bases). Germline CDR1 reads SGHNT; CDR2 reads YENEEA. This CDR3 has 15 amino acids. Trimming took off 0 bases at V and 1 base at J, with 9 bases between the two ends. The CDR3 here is CASSLERGPQETQYF. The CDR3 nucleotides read TGTGCCAGCAGCTTAGAGCGGGGGCCCCAAGAGACCCAGTACTTC.

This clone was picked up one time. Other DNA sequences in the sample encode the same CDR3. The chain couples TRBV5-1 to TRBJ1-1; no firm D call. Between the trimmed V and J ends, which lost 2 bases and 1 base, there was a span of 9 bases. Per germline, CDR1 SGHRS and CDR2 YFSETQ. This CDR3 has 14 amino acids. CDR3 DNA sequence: TGCGCCAGCAGCTTCGACGGAGGGAACACTGAAGCTTTCTTT. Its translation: CASSFDGGNTEAFF.

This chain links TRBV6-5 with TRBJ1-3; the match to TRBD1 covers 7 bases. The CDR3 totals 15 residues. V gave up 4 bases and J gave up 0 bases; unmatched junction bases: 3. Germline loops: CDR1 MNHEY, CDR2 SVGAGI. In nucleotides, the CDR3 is TGTGCCAGCAGTTTGGACAGGTCCTCTGGAAACACCATATATTTT. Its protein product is CASSLDRSSGNTIYF.

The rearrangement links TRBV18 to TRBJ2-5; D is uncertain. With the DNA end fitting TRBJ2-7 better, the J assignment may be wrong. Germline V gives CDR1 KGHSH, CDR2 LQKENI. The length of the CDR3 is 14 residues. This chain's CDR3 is CASSPGILSYEQYF. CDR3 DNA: TGTGCCAGCTCACCCGGTATCCTCTCCTACGAGCAGTACTTC.

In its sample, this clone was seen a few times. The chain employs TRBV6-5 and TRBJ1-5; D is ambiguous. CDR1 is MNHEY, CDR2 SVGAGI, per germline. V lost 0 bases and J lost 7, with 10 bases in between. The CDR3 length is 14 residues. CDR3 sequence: CASSYSQEGQPQHF. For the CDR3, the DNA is TGTGCCAGCAGTTACTCCCAGGAGGGACAGCCCCAGCATTTT.

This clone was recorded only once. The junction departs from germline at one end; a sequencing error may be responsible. The CDR3 coding sequence is TGCAGCGTTGCCTGGAGGAACGACTACAAGCAGTACTTC. Protein: CSVAWRNDYKQYF. The genes are TRBV29-1 and TRBJ2-7; D might be TRBD2 (5 bases). CDR3 length: 13 residues. CDR1 and CDR2 from the germline V gene are SQVTM and ANQGSEA.

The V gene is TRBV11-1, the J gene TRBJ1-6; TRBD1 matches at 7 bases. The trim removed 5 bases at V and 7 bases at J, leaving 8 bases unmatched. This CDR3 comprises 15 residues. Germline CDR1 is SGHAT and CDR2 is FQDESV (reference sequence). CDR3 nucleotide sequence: TGTGCCAGCAGCCCAGCGGCAGGGGGGAATTCACCCCTCCACTTT. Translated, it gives CASSPAAGGNSPLHF. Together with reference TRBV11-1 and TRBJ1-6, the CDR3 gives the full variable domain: EAEVAQSPRYKITEKSQAVAFWCDPISGHATLYWYRQILGQGPELLVQFQDESVVDDSQLPKDRFSAERLKGVDSTLKIQPAELGDSAMYLCASSPAAGGNSPLHFGNGTRLTVT.

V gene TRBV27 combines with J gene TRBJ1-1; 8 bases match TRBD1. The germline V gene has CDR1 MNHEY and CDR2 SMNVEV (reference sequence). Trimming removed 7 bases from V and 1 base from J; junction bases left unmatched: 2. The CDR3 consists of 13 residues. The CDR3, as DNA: TGTGCCAGCATCGGGACAGGGAACACTGAAGCTTTCTTT. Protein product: CASIGTGNTEAFF.

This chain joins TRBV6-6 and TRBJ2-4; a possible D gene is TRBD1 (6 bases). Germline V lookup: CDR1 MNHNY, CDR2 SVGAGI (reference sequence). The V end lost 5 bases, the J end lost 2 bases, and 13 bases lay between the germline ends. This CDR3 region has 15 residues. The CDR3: CASSGAGVTKNIQYF. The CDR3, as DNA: TGTGCCAGCAGTGGGGCAGGGGTAACCAAAAACATTCAGTACTTC.

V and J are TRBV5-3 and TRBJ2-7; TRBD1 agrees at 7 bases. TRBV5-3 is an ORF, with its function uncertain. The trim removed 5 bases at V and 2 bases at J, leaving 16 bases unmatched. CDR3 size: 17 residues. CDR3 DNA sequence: TGTGCCAGAAGGCCTATCTACAGGGGCGTACACCCCTACGAGCAGTACTTC. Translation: CARRPIYRGVHPYEQYF.

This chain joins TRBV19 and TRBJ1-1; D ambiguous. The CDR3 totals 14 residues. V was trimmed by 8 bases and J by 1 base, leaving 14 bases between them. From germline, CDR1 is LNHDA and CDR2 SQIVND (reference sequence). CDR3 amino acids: CASSHLIPNTEAFF. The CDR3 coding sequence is TGTGCCAGTTCCCACCTAATCCCGAACACTGAAGCTTTCTTT.

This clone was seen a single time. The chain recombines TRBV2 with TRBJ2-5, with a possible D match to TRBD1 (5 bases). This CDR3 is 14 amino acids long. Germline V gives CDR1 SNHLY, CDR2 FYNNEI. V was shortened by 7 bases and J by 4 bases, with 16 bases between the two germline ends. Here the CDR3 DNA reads TGTGCCAGCACCTATATCAGGGTCGGAGAGACCCAGTACTTC. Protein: CASTYIRVGETQYF.

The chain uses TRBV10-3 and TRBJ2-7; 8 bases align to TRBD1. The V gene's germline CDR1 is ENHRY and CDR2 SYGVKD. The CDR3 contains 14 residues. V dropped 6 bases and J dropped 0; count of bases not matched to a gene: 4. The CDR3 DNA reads TGTGCCATCAGCCGTGACAGGGGCTCCTACGAGCAGTACTTC. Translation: CAISRDRGSYEQYF.

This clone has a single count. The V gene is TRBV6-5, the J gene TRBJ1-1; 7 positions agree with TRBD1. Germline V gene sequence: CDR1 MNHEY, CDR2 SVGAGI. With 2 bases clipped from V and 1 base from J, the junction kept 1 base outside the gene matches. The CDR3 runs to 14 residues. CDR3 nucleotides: TGTGCCAGCAGTTACCGGGACAGGAACACTGAAGCTTTCTTT. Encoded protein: CASSYRDRNTEAFF.

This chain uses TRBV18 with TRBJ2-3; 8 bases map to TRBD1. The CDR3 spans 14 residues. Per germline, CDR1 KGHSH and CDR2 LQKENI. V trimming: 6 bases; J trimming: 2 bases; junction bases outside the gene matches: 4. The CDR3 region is CASSQGAPTDTQYF. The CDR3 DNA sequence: TGTGCCAGCTCGCAGGGGGCACCCACAGATACGCAGTATTTT. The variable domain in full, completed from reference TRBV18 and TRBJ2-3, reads NAGVMQNPRHLVRRRGQEARLRCSPMKGHSHVYWYRQLPEEGLKFMVYLQKENIIDESGMPKERFSAEFPKEGPSILRIQQVVRGDSAAYFCASSQGAPTDTQYFGPGTRLTVL.